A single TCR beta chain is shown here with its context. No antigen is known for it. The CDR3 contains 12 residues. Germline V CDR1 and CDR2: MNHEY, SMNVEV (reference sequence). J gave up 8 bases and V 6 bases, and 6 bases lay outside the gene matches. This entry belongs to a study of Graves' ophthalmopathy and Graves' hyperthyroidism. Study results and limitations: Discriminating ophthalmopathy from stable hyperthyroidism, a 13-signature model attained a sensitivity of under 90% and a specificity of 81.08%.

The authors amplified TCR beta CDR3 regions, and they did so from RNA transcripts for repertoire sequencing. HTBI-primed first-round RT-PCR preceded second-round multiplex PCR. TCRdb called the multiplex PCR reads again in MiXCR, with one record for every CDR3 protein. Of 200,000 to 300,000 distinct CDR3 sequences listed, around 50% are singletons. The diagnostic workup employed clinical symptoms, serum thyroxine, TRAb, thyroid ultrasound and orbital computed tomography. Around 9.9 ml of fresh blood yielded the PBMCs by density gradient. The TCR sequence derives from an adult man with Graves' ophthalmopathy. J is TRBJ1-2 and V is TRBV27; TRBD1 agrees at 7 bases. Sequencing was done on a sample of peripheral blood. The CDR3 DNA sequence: TGTGCCAGCAGGAGGCAGGGGGAAGGCTACACCTTC. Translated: CASRRQGEGYTF.